Shown below are 3 T cell receptor beta chains from a single sample sequenced in a study of blood T cell repertoires in COVID-19. Assay: immunoSEQ multiplex PCR; the TCRdb copy retains only in-frame clones and omits some. The sample holds about 350,000 clones, about nine tenths seen once. Material: peripheral blood. Receptors were obtained from a woman in her sixties with COVID-19, enrolled during active disease.

Turning to this clone: The same CDR3 is also encoded by other DNA sequences in this sample. This chain connects TRBV7-9 to TRBJ1-4, with TRBD1 as a possible D gene (5 bases). The V and J ends lost 1 base and 4 bases respectively, with 7 bases between them. Germline CDR1 and CDR2: SEHNR and FQNEAQ (reference sequence). CDR3 length: 14 amino acids. The DNA of the CDR3 is TGTGCCAGCAGCTTAGGGCAGGGTAATGAAAAACTGTTTTTT. It yields the protein CASSLGQGNEKLFF.

The chain carries TRBV7-3 and TRBJ2-5; 7 bases are a match to TRBD1. The CDR3 extends over 13 amino acids. Germline trimming cut 5 bases from V and 1 base from J; bases unmatched to any gene: 1. CDR1 is SGHTA, CDR2 FQGTGA, per germline. CDR3 in amino acids: CASSRQGQETQYF. The CDR3 DNA reads TGTGCCAGCAGCCGACAGGGCCAAGAGACCCAGTACTTC.

The chain recombines TRBV5-5 with TRBJ2-7, with 7 bases fitting TRBD2. This CDR3 region has 14 residues. CDR1 and CDR2 from the germline V gene are SGHKS and YYEKEE (reference sequence). V lost 4 bases and J lost 6; bases outside the gene matches: 10. This chain's CDR3 is CASSPPGGYGEQYF. The CDR3 DNA sequence: TGTGCCAGCAGCCCCCCGGGGGGTTATGGCGAGCAGTACTTC. Based on the CDR3 plus reference TRBV5-5 and TRBJ2-7, the full variable domain is DAGVTQSPTHLIKTRGQQVTLRCSPISGHKSVSWYQQVLGQGPQFIFQYYEKEERGRGNFPDRFSARQFPNYSSELNVNALLLGDSALYLCASSPPGGYGEQYFGPGTRLTVT.